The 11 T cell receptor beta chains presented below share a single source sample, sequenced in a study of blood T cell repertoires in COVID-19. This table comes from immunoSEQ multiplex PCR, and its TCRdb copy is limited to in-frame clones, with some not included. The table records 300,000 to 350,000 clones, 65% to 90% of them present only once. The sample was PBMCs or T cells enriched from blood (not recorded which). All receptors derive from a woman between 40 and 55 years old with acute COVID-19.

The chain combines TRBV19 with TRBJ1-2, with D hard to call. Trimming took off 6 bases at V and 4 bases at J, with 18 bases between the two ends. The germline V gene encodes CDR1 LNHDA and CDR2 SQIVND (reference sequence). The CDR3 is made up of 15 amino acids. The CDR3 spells CASSAETVTAYGYTF. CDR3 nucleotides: TGTGCCAGTAGCGCGGAAACGGTGACGGCCTATGGCTACACCTTC.

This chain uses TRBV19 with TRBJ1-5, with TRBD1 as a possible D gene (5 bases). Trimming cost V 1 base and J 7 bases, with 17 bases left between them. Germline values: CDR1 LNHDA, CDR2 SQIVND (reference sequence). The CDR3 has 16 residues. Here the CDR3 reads CASSIVIRQGGQPQHF. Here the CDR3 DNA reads TGTGCCAGTAGTATAGTCATCAGGCAGGGAGGCCAGCCCCAGCATTTT. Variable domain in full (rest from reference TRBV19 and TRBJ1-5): DGGITQSPKYLFRKEGQNVTLSCEQNLNHDAMYWYRQDPGQGLRLIYYSQIVNDFQKGDIAEGYSVSREKKESFPLTVTSAQKNPTAFYLCASSIVIRQGGQPQHFGDGTRLSIL.

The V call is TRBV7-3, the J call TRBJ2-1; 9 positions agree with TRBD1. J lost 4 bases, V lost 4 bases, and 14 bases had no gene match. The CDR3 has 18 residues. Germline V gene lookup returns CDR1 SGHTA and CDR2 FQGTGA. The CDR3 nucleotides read TGTGCCAGCAGCTCGCGAGAGCCGGGACAGGGTGTATACAATGAGCAGTTCTTC. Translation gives CASSSREPGQGVYNEQFF.

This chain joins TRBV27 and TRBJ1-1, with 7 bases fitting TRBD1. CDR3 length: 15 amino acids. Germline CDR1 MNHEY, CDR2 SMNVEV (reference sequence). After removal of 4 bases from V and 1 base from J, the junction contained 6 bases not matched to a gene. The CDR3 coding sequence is TGTGCCAGCAGTTCCTACAGGGGTGGGAACACTGAAGCTTTCTTT. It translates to CASSSYRGGNTEAFF.

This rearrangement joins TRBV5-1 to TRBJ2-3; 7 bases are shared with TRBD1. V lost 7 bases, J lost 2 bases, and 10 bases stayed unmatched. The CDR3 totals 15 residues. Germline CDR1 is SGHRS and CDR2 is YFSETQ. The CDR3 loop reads CASCPRDSPTDTQYF. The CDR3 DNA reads TGCGCCAGCTGCCCACGGGACAGCCCCACAGATACGCAGTATTTT. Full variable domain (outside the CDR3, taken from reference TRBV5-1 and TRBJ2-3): KAGVTQTPRYLIKTRGQQVTLSCSPISGHRSVSWYQQTPGQGLQFLFEYFSETQRNKGNFPGRFSGRQFSNSRSEMNVSTLELGDSALYLCASCPRDSPTDTQYFGPGTRLTVL.

In DNA, the CDR3 is TGTGCCAGCAGCACAGGGCGCGGTGCCCTGAACACTGAAGCTTTCTTT. It translates to CASSTGRGALNTEAFF. The rearrangement uses TRBV7-9 and TRBJ1-1, with a possible D match to TRBD1 (6 bases). CDR3 size: 16 residues. Between the trimmed V and J ends, which lost 5 bases and 0 bases, there was a span of 16 bases. In germline, CDR1 is SEHNR, CDR2 FQNEAQ (reference sequence).

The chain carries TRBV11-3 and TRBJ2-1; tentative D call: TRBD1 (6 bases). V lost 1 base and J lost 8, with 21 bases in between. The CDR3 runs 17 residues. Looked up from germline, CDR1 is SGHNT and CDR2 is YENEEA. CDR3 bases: TGTGCCAGCAGCTTAGGAGGAACAGGGTATTTGGGCGATGAGCAGTTCTTC. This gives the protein CASSLGGTGYLGDEQFF.

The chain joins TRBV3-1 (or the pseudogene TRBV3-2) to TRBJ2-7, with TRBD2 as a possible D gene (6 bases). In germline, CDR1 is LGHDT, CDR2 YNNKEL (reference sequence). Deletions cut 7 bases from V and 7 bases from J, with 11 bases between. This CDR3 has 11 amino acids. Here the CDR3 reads CASIGAGEQYF. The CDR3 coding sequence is TGTGCCAGCATAGGAGCGGGTGAGCAGTACTTC.

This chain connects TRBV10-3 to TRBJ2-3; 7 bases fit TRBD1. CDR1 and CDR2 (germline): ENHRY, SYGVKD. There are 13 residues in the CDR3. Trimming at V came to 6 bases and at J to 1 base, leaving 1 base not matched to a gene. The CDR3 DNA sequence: TGTGCCATCAGAGGGACAGGCACAGATACGCAGTATTTT. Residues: CAIRGTGTDTQYF.

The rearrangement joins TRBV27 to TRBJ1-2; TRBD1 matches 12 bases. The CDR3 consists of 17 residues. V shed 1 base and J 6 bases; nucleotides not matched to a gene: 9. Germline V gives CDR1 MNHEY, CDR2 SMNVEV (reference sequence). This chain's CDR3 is CASSLLALGQGADGYTF. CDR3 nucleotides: TGTGCCAGCAGTTTATTAGCGTTGGGACAGGGGGCAGATGGCTACACCTTC.

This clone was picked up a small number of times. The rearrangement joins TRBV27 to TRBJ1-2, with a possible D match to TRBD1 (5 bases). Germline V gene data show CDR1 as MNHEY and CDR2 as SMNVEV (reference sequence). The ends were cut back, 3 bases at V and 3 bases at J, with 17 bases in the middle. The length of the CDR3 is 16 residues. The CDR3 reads CASSLGNGGGDYGYTF. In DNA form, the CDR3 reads TGTGCCAGCAGTTTGGGTAACGGGGGAGGCGACTATGGCTACACCTTC.